This TCR beta chain appears in the sequencing data of a study of shared clonotypes between healthy human individuals. TCRdb's table, derived via immunoSEQ multiplex PCR, lists solely in-frame clones and lacks some. This table has some 2,000,000 clones, 90% to 96% appearing once. Donors were healthy HIV-negative adults without recent acute infections or vaccinations. The CDR3 loop spans 16 amino acids. The V gene end was trimmed by 7 bases and the J gene end by 8 bases; junction bases not matched to a gene: 16. Germline V lookup: CDR1 GTSNPN, CDR2 SVGIG (reference sequence). The chain has TRBV30 and TRBJ1-4, with 10 bases aligning to TRBD1. This TCR was recovered from a young man in good health. The sample comprised naive CD4+ T cells sorted from blood. The subset here: CD45RA+ positively selected. The CDR3 reads CASSRQGARFGEKLFF. CDR3 coding DNA: TGTGCCTCCAGTCGACAGGGGGCGCGATTTGGCGAAAAACTGTTTTTT.